This T cell receptor beta chain is drawn from a study of Ad26.COV2.S vaccination and SARS-CoV-2 variants. Study results and caveats: Vaccinated and placebo-treated recipients had similar non-spike TCR breadth. Reportedly, spike-specific CD8+ and CD4+ T cell responses achieved substantial breadth once vaccination had taken place.

The treatment is: around 19 received Ad26.COV2.S at low or high dose, single or two shots; about 5 received placebo; per-sample allocation not given. Sample collection was performed on day 63 after the first vaccine or placebo injection. The protocol was immunoSEQ multiplex PCR, while the TCRdb copy is restricted to in-frame clones and leaves out a portion. The sample includes roughly 400,000 clones, roughly 90% of them seen just once. This clone came up once. What it recognizes is unknown. One junction end does not reproduce the germline sequence, and a read error may be involved. This CDR3 spans 10 amino acids. The germline gives CDR1 SNHLY, CDR2 FYNNEI.

The receptor's source is a person aged 18-60 years who received the Ad26.COV2.S COVID-19 vaccine or a placebo. V usage is TRBV2 and J usage is TRBJ1-2, with a possible D match to TRBD1 (6 bases). Sequencing was performed on peripheral blood, taken in a trial of Ad26.COV2.S vaccine versus placebo. DNA for the CDR3: TGTGCCAGCAGTGAGATCGGACAGCACTTC. This sequence encodes CASSEIGQHF.